Listed below are T cell receptor beta chains from one sample, sequenced in a study of blood T cell repertoires in COVID-19. TCRdb keeps only in-frame clones here, not all; method: immunoSEQ multiplex PCR. The sample lists around 300,000 clones, 80% to 90% occurring once. The material sequenced was peripheral blood. These receptors originate from a woman in her 70s with COVID-19, enrolled during active disease. Each CDR3 is given with its conserved first and last residue. D genes are given only for firm matches. Expanded clones get a size class; other rows say once, few or many, or leave the size out.

D gene	clone size	V gene	J gene	CDR3 protein	CDR3 DNA
NA	NA	TRBV6-4	TRBJ2-7	CASSGPSRYF	TGTGCCAGCAGTGGCCCTAGCCGGTACTTC
TRBD1	NA	TRBV5-5	TRBJ1-2	CASSLVGQGLYGYTF	TGTGCCAGCAGCTTGGTAGGACAGGGGCTTTATGGCTACACCTTC
NA	NA	TRBV5-1	TRBJ2-2	CASGPYSNTGELFF	TGCGCCAGTGGGCCCTACTCTAACACCGGGGAGCTGTTTTTT
NA	NA	TRBV2	TRBJ2-2	CASSQTDTGELFF	TGTGCCAGCAGTCAAACAGACACCGGGGAGCTGTTTTTT
TRBD2	NA	TRBV7-2	TRBJ2-1	CASSLARAGLAGGPGEQFF	TGTGCCAGCAGCTTAGCGCGAGCAGGGCTAGCGGGGGGGCCGGGTGAGCAGTTCTTC
NA	NA	TRBV21-1	TRBJ1-2	CASSKDPSRYGYTF	TGTGCCAGCAGCAAAGATCCGAGTCGCTATGGCTACACCTTC
NA	NA	TRBV24-1	TRBJ1-5	CATSDADTGRGNQPQHF	TGTGCCACCAGTGACGCAGATACAGGGAGAGGGAATCAGCCCCAGCATTTT
TRBD1	NA	TRBV4-1	TRBJ1-2	CASSGGQGGFYGYTF	TGCGCCAGCAGCGGTGGACAGGGGGGTTTCTATGGCTACACCTTC
TRBD1	NA	TRBV2	TRBJ1-5	CASQTGSNQPQHF	TGTGCCAGTCAGACAGGGAGTAATCAGCCCCAGCATTTT
TRBD1	NA	TRBV27	TRBJ1-1	CASRRQGAGTEAFF	TGTGCCAGCAGACGACAGGGGGCGGGGACTGAAGCTTTCTTT
TRBD1	NA	TRBV7-9	TRBJ2-7	CASSGDRGQYEQYF	TGTGCCAGCAGCGGGGACAGGGGGCAGTACGAGCAGTACTTC
NA	NA	TRBV28	TRBJ2-5	CASSYAGREETQYF	TGTGCCAGCAGTTACGCAGGGCGTGAAGAGACCCAGTACTTC
NA	NA	TRBV6-1	TRBJ2-2	CASSDQGNTGELFF	TGTGCCAGCAGTGATCAGGGGAACACCGGGGAGCTGTTTTTT
TRBD1	NA	TRBV9	TRBJ1-2	CASSVEDRGPDYGYTF	TGTGCCAGCAGCGTAGAAGACAGGGGGCCTGACTATGGCTACACCTTC
NA	NA	TRBV2	TRBJ2-2	CAGRLSPTGELFF	TGTGCCGGGCGCCTATCACCCACCGGGGAGCTGTTTTTT
TRBD2	NA	TRBV4-3	TRBJ2-3	CASSQDRMPSGADTQYF	TGCGCCAGCAGCCAAGATCGAATGCCTAGCGGGGCAGATACGCAGTATTTT
NA	NA	TRBV9	TRBJ1-2	CASSVDRDGYGYTF	TGTGCCAGCAGCGTAGACAGGGATGGATATGGCTACACCTTC
NA	NA	TRBV12-2	TRBJ1-5	CASRLAGRHQPQHF	TGTGCAAGTCGCCTGGCCGGGAGACATCAGCCCCAGCATTTT
NA	NA	TRBV29-1	TRBJ2-2	CSVDDGRNTGELFF	TGCAGCGTTGACGATGGCCGGAACACCGGGGAGCTGTTTTTT
TRBD1	NA	TRBV5-1	TRBJ2-7	CASRTTGAVDEQYF	TGCGCCAGCAGAACCACAGGGGCGGTCGACGAGCAGTACTTC
NA	NA	TRBV19	TRBJ2-7	CASSMIGTSAYEQYF	TGTGCCAGTAGTATGATAGGGACAAGCGCCTACGAGCAGTACTTC
NA	NA	TRBV7-9	TRBJ1-5	CASSLVDGVGNQPQHF	TGTGCCAGCAGCTTAGTTGACGGGGTGGGCAATCAGCCCCAGCATTTT
NA	NA	TRBV6-5	TRBJ1-1	CAAGPFEEYTEAFF	TGTGCCGCAGGGCCGTTTGAGGAGTACACTGAAGCTTTCTTT
TRBD1	NA	TRBV24-1	TRBJ1-1	CATSARTGGSEAFF	TGTGCCACCAGTGCCAGAACAGGGGGCTCTGAAGCTTTCTTT
TRBD2	NA	TRBV27	TRBJ2-2	CASSFPRGVAGTGELFF	TGTGCCAGCAGTTTCCCCCGGGGGGTAGCTGGCACCGGGGAGCTGTTTTTT
TRBD1	NA	TRBV5-4	TRBJ2-3	CASSLGGQEAPNTQYF	TGTGCCAGCAGCTTGGGGGGACAGGAGGCTCCAAATACGCAGTATTTT
TRBD2	NA	TRBV4-3	TRBJ2-1	CASSQDLSGGDINEQFF	TGCGCCAGCAGCCAAGATCTAAGCGGGGGCGATATCAATGAGCAGTTCTTC
NA	once	TRBV9	TRBJ2-7	CASSVQGTPYEQYF	TGTGCCAGCAGCGTACAGGGGACACCCTACGAGCAGTACTTC
NA	NA	TRBV3-1/TRBV3-2	TRBJ1-5	CASSQDGGTGQPQHF	TGTGCCAGCAGCCAAGACGGGGGAACCGGTCAGCCCCAGCATTTT
TRBD1	NA	TRBV5-1	TRBJ1-1	CASSLTGDTEAFF	TGCGCCAGCAGCTTGACAGGGGACACTGAAGCTTTCTTT
TRBD1	once	TRBV6-1	TRBJ1-2	CASSEGWDRVGYTF	TGTGCCAGCAGTGAAGGTTGGGACAGGGTAGGCTACACCTTC
NA	NA	TRBV24-1	TRBJ2-7	CATSDSQGAHEQYF	TGTGCCACCAGTGATTCACAGGGTGCCCACGAGCAGTACTTC
NA	NA	TRBV6-6	TRBJ2-7	CASSLAFGRDFSYEQYF	TGTGCCAGCAGTCTCGCGTTCGGGCGGGACTTCTCCTACGAGCAGTACTTC
NA	NA	TRBV3-1/TRBV3-2	TRBJ1-2	CASSAAQGGYTF	TGTGCCAGCTCGGCTGCTCAGGGCGGCTACACCTTC
TRBD2	NA	TRBV7-9	TRBJ2-1	CASSLATSGGHNEQFF	TGTGCCAGCAGCTTAGCAACTAGCGGGGGACACAATGAGCAGTTCTTC
TRBD1	NA	TRBV3-1/TRBV3-2	TRBJ2-1	CASKTGQGPLSYNEQFF	TGTGCCAGCAAAACGGGACAGGGCCCTCTCTCCTACAATGAGCAGTTCTTC
TRBD1	NA	TRBV3-1/TRBV3-2	TRBJ2-7	CASSHALWTGSYEQYF	TGTGCCAGCAGCCACGCGCTCTGGACAGGCTCCTACGAGCAGTACTTC
NA	NA	TRBV7-3	TRBJ2-6	CASSSTGSSGANVLTF	TGTGCCAGCAGCTCAACCGGTAGCTCTGGGGCCAACGTCCTGACTTTC
NA	NA	TRBV18	TRBJ1-2	CASSLDKYYVDYTF	TGTGCCAGCTCACTGGACAAATACTATGTAGACTACACCTTC
TRBD1	few	TRBV4-2	TRBJ1-6	CASSQETGGSYNSPLHF	TGTGCCAGCAGCCAAGAAACAGGGGGCTCCTATAATTCACCCCTCCACTTT
TRBD2	NA	TRBV7-2	TRBJ2-3	CASGPGGTQYF	TGTGCCAGCGGTCCGGGGGGTACGCAGTATTTT